This TCR beta chain emerged from a study of monozygotic twins with inflammatory bowel disease. Germline CDR1 and CDR2: SGHRS and YFSETQ. CDR3 size: 12 residues. PCR of TCRalpha and TCRbeta cDNA was nested, with two rounds of around 15 and 9 cycles. With the 5' RACE reads reprocessed, TCRdb shows one record per CDR3 protein and no DNA. The listing contains a few hundred thousand distinct CDR3 sequences. The sequence was obtained from a human donor with ulcerative colitis or Crohn's disease, or a healthy co-twin of an affected twin (not recorded which). J is TRBJ2-1 and V is TRBV5-1; TCRdb's D call of TRBD2 is untestable without DNA. The specimen sequenced was blood. The CDR3 is CASSWQRNEQFF. The full variable domain, its missing parts supplied by reference TRBV5-1 and TRBJ2-1, is KAGVTQTPRYLIKTRGQQVTLSCSPISGHRSVSWYQQTPGQGLQFLFEYFSETQRNKGNFPGRFSGRQFSNSRSEMNVSTLELGDSALYLCASSWQRNEQFFGPGTRLTVL.